This T cell receptor (beta chain) was recorded in a study of blood T cell repertoires in COVID-19. Sequencing used immunoSEQ multiplex PCR; TCRdb keeps in-frame clones, though not all of them. The table lists hundreds of thousands of clones, more than 85% of them singletons. This CDR3 region has 16 residues. Trimming at V came to 4 bases and at J to 3 bases, leaving 11 bases not matched to a gene. Per germline, CDR1 SGHAT and CDR2 FQNNGV. This sequence was found in a young woman who had recovered from COVID-19. Sequenced sample: PBMCs or T cells enriched from blood (not recorded which). The chain carries TRBV11-2 and TRBJ2-7; TRBD2 matches at 8 bases. The CDR3 bases are TGTGCCAGCAGCTACCGGGGGACTAGTTTTGTCTACGAGCAGTACTTC. The encoded protein is CASSYRGTSFVYEQYF.